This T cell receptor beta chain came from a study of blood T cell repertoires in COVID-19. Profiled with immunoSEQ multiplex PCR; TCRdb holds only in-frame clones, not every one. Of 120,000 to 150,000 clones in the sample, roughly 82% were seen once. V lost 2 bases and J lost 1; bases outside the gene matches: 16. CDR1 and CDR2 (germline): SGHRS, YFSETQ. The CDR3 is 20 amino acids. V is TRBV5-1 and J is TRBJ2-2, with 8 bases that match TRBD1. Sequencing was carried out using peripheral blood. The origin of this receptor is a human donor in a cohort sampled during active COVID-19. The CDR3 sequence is CASSFGQGLVFTMNTGELFF. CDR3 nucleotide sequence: TGCGCCAGCAGCTTTGGACAGGGTTTAGTATTCACCATGAACACCGGGGAGCTGTTTTTT.